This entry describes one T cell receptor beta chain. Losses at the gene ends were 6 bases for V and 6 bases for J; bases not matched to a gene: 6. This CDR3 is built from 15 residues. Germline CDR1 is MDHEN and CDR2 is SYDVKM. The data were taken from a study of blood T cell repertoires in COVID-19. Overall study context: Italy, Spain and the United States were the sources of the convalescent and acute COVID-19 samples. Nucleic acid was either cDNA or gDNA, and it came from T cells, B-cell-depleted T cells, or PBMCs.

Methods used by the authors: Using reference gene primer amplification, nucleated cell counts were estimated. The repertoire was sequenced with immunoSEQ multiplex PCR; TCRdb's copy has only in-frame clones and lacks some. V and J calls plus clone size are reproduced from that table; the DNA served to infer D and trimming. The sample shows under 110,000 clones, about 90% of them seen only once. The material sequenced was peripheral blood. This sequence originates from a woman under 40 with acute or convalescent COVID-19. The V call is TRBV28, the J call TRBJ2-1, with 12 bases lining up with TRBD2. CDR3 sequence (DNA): TGTGCCAGCAGGCGACTAGCGGGGGTAATCAATGAGCAGTTCTTC. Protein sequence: CASRRLAGVINEQFF.